This TCR beta chain was recorded in a study of T cells after yellow fever vaccination. Per the germline V gene, CDR1 is SNHLY and CDR2 is FYNNEI. There are 12 residues in the CDR3. Trimming removed 6 bases from V and 6 bases from J, with 11 bases in between. Broader study findings: A large majority of primary-vaccination clones showed up again after the booster (around 95% CD4, roughly 88% CD8). From the bulk population, abundant clonotypes could contaminate and appear within FACS-sorted repertoires.

A 5'RACE template-switching step, the method used to make TCR cDNA, added a universal primer site and UMIs. TCRdb re-analysed the 5' RACE reads in MiXCR, keeping a single row per CDR3 protein. The sample comprises roughly 300,000 distinct CDR3 sequences, roughly 8% of which are singletons, and approximately 18% rests with the top ten. With respect to this clonotype: Its antigen is unknown.

This TCR was sampled from a man between 18 and 35 years old who received the YFV17D yellow fever vaccine. This chain links TRBV2 with TRBJ1-1, with D possibly being TRBD1 (6 bases). This specimen was PBMCs, taken around 45 days after the first yellow fever vaccination. This CDR3 reads CASRGPGAEAFF. CDR3 DNA sequence: TGTGCCAGCAGGGGTCCAGGGGCTGAAGCTTTCTTT.